The entry below describes one T cell receptor beta chain. Excluded were patients having autoimmune disease history or systemic immunosuppression. Repertoires were generated with immunoSEQ multiplex PCR, while TCRdb's copy carries only in-frame clones and drops some. The sample carries 29,000 or so clones, more than 85% recorded once. These data belong to a study of OX40 agonist ivuxolimab in advanced cancers. Study-level background: Two patients with cutaneous melanoma and one with hepatocellular carcinoma, three in total, showed partial responses.

The sample here was CD4+ or CD8+ T cells sorted from blood, taken in a trial of the OX40 agonist ivuxolimab. This clonotype was sampled from an adult with an advanced solid tumor such as melanoma, head and neck, liver or kidney cancer.

Here the CDR3 reads CASSLSPGHLNTEAFF. CDR3 nucleotide sequence: TGCGCCAGCAGCCTATCCCCGGGACATCTGAACACTGAAGCTTTCTTT. J is TRBJ1-1 and V is TRBV4-1; D perhaps matches TRBD1 (6 bases). This CDR3 has 16 amino acids. V lost 4 bases to trimming and J lost 0 bases, with 15 bases between them. Looked up from germline, CDR1 is MGHRA and CDR2 is YSYEKL.